This TCR beta chain was identified during a study of identical twins. This clonotype was seen many times. Its specificity is not known. Template switching supplied a universal primer site; unique molecular identifiers were carried on the cDNA. TCRdb reanalysed the 5' RACE reads using MiXCR and keeps one entry per CDR3 protein. The table lists roughly 240,000 distinct CDR3 sequences, approximately 7.8% of them singletons. General study points: Cross-sectional statistics underpinned the conclusions; the same donors were not followed. For cord blood, abundant beta clonotypes had fewer insertions, unlike memory repertoires, which showed none.

Germline V lookup: CDR1 MNHEY, CDR2 SMNVEV (reference sequence). The V and J ends lost 3 bases and 6 bases respectively, with 11 bases between them. The CDR3 is 13 amino acids. The same specimen was also included in a second study, on yellow fever vaccine responses in identical twins. From that paper: Vaccine T cell responses of twins reportedly seemed partly convergent and partly personalized.

The V gene is TRBV27, the J gene TRBJ1-1; weak D call: TRBD1 (6 bases). This sequence originates from a woman in her late teens or twenties in good health. The material sequenced was CD8+ T cells sorted from blood. Written as DNA, the CDR3 is TGTGCCAGCAGTTTTATACAGGGATCTGAAGCTTTCTTT. Translating gives CASSFIQGSEAFF.